This TCR beta chain originates from a study of shared clonotypes between healthy human individuals. About the research overall: Donors were a couple of women and three men aged 18 to 49. For every donor, three CD4 naive, three CD4 memory, two CD8 naive and one CD8 memory plates were used.

This CDR3 spans 15 amino acids. V was pared by 6 bases and J by 4 bases, with 11 bases of the junction left unmatched. Germline CDR1 and CDR2: MNHEY and SMNVEV (reference sequence). Broader study findings: Shared clonotypes across all four donors exceeded non-shared ones in generation probability. Researchers sampled only blood; tissue repertoires likely differ.

The assay was immunoSEQ multiplex PCR, and TCRdb's table has in-frame clones only and misses some. The sample includes 1,500,000 or so clones, 98% of them seen just once. Note on this clone: Its antigen is unidentified.

The receptor was isolated from a young man in good health. The chain carries TRBV27 and TRBJ1-1; 7 bases fit TRBD1. Sequenced: naive CD4+ T cells sorted from blood. Documented subset: CD45RA+ positively selected. The CDR3 here is CASSRPQGVGTEAFF. The CDR3 nucleotides are TGTGCCAGCAGCCGACCCCAGGGGGTGGGCACTGAAGCTTTCTTT.